This TCR beta chain derives from a study of blood T cell repertoires in COVID-19. Overall study: Researchers got acute and convalescent COVID-19 samples from the United States, Italy and Spain.

The CDR3 has 16 residues. Trimming removed 4 bases at V and 3 bases at J, with 18 bases between. Germline CDR1 SGDLS, CDR2 YYNGEE. Produced via immunoSEQ multiplex PCR; TCRdb's table is partial and in-frame only. In the table there are approximately 220,000 clones, roughly 85% of which are singletons. The origin of this receptor is a woman aged 45-60 years who had been exposed to COVID-19. The genes are TRBV9 and TRBJ2-3; D may be TRBD1 (5 bases). Sequences were obtained from PBMCs or T cells enriched from blood (not recorded which). DNA of the CDR3: TGTGCCAGCAGCCCCAGGGCAAGGGGTAGTACAGATACGCAGTATTTT. Protein: CASSPRARGSTDTQYF.